This T cell receptor (beta chain) was observed in a study of neurological immune-mediated disorders. Findings and limits, study-wide: None of the CDR3 amino acid sequences of expanded clones recurred across subjects, suggesting private repertoires in all groups.

5'RACE generated cDNA with 10-nucleotide random UMIs. TCRdb used MiXCR to reprocess the 5' RACE reads, holding one entry per CDR3 protein. The sample has 50,000 to 60,000 distinct CDR3 sequences, just under 4% seen once. There are 14 residues in the CDR3. Trimming cost V 1 base and J 1 base, with 7 bases left between them. From germline, CDR1 is SGHRS and CDR2 YFSETQ. At least ten counts were recorded for this clonotype. What it recognizes is unknown. The sorted libraries took under 1.2 million CD4+ or CD8+ T cells. The chain links TRBV5-1 to TRBJ2-3; perhaps TRBD2 as D (5 bases). This clonotype was obtained from a middle-aged woman with multiple sclerosis. The sequenced sample was CD4+ T cells from blood. This CDR3 is CASSLFSGTDTQYF. The CDR3 DNA reads as TGCGCCAGCAGCTTGTTTAGCGGCACAGATACGCAGTATTTT.